The clone carrying this T cell receptor beta chain was recorded once. This could be a read error, since a much larger clone is one nucleotide away. The source of the sample is a study of blood T cells in healthy people across ages. Per germline, CDR1 ENHRY and CDR2 SYGVKD. This CDR3 contains 12 residues. A second PCR of roughly 6 to 12 cycles used a sample-barcoded 5' primer and a J-beta primer mix. TCRdb passed the 5' RACE reads through MiXCR, listing each CDR3 protein once. The profile shows roughly 1,700,000 distinct CDR3 sequences, roughly 30% of them singletons. Samples had at least 6.5 million PBMCs isolated from them.

This clonotype was sampled from a woman in her 30s in good health. The chain links TRBV10-3 to TRBJ2-1; D gene uncertain. Specimen: blood. CDR3 DNA: TGTGCCATCAGTGAGGAAGGGTTTGAGCTGTTCTTC. Translating it yields CAISEEGFELFF.